This T cell receptor (beta chain) was identified during a study of blood T cell repertoires in COVID-19. For the study at large: Acute and convalescent COVID-19 samples came from the United States, Italy and Spain.

The cohort comprised adults aged roughly 18 to 90 years residing in approximately 22 US areas. Before being deemed recovered, Cohort 3 donors had two negative PCRs, clearance, or symptom resolution. Only in-frame clones appear in the TCRdb table, and some are missing; sequencing was by immunoSEQ multiplex PCR. The table includes about 300,000 clones, 85% detected once. The CDR3 loop spans 14 amino acids. Trimming left V 8 bases short and J 1 base short, with 14 bases between. CDR1 and CDR2 from the germline V gene are SGHTA and FQGNSA. The receptor was isolated from a woman aged 50 to 65 who had recovered from COVID-19. The chain combines TRBV7-2 with TRBJ2-5, with a weak D call TRBD2 (7 bases). Material: PBMCs or T cells enriched from blood (not recorded which). CDR3 DNA sequence: TGTGCCAGCGAAAAGGGGGGGGGCCAAGAGACCCAGTACTTC. This encodes CASEKGGGQETQYF.